This entry concerns a single TCR beta chain. What it binds is unknown. CD45RO-negative, CCR7-positively selected cells formed the naive CD8 fraction, excluding terminally differentiated effector memory CD45RA+ cells. Only Caucasian adults living in Nashville, Tennessee served as donors. The assay was immunoSEQ multiplex PCR, and TCRdb's table has in-frame clones only and misses some. Counted here are hundreds of thousands of clones, roughly 95% occurring once; the ten biggest clones make up approximately 0.12%. The data stem from a study of shared clonotypes between healthy human individuals. Study background: The composition of the donors was two women and three men aged 18 to 49. Study outcomes and limitations: What naive subsets generally showed was a larger estimated richness than memory subsets showed. The diversity represented, both genetic and in exposure history, was limited by few donors.

J gave up 8 bases and V 5 bases, and 13 bases lay outside the gene matches. The CDR3 is 15 amino acids. In germline, CDR1 is SGHNT, CDR2 YYREEE (reference sequence). The source of this sequence is a woman in her twenties or thirties in good health. This sequence joins TRBV5-4 and TRBJ2-1; 7 nucleotides align to TRBD2. The sequencing input was naive CD8+ T cells sorted from blood. CDR3 in DNA: TGTGCCAGCAGGGCGAGGCGGGAGCTTCGGGATGAGCAGTTCTTC. This translates into CASRARRELRDEQFF.